This TCR beta chain was identified in a study of identical twins. TCRdb re-derived calls from the 5' RACE reads in MiXCR, one entry per CDR3 protein. The repertoire holds about 340,000 distinct CDR3 sequences, with roughly 9% as singletons. This clonotype showed up many times. Germline V CDR1 and CDR2: SGHRS, YFSETQ. The CDR3 has 21 amino acids. V trimming: 4 bases; J trimming: 0 bases; junction bases outside the gene matches: 19. The chain links TRBV5-1 to TRBJ2-2; 9 positions agree with TRBD1. The TCR was taken from a woman between 45 and 65 years old in good health. The specimen sequenced was naive T cells sorted from blood. The chain's CDR3 is CASSPGVQGARVTANTGELFF. CDR3 nucleotides: TGCGCCAGCAGCCCTGGAGTACAGGGGGCGCGAGTGACAGCGAACACCGGGGAGCTGTTTTTT.